The 25 T cell receptor beta chains below all came from one sample that was sequenced in a study of cytomegalovirus exposure and HLA in healthy donors. The method was immunoSEQ multiplex PCR; TCRdb's version includes in-frame clones alone and lacks a portion of them. The table records about 250,000 clones, more than 85% of them present only once. The sample taken for sequencing was PBMCs. These receptors originate from a man between 18 and 29 years old in good health and CMV-seropositive.

The V call is TRBV30, the J call TRBJ2-2; D is undetermined. V was pared by 3 bases and J by 1 base, with 15 bases between. The CDR3 contains 16 residues. In germline, CDR1 is GTSNPN, CDR2 SVGIG (reference sequence). CDR3 sequence reads: CAWRDLDGWNTGELFF. The CDR3 DNA reads as TGTGCCTGGAGGGATCTCGATGGTTGGAACACCGGGGAGCTGTTTTTT.

V gene TRBV14 combines with J gene TRBJ1-4; the match to TRBD1 covers 8 bases. V trimming: 3 bases; J trimming: 8 bases; junction bases outside the gene matches: 11. Germline CDR1 is SGHDN and CDR2 is FVKESK. The CDR3 is 16 residues long. The CDR3 is CASSQSRGRGFEKLFF. The CDR3 coding sequence is TGTGCCAGCAGCCAGTCCAGGGGGCGAGGATTCGAAAAACTGTTTTTT.

The J gene is TRBJ2-3, the V gene TRBV6-1, with TRBD2 matching over 12 bases. This CDR3 spans 15 amino acids. J gave up 3 bases and V 11 bases, and 9 bases lay outside the gene matches. CDR1 MNHNS and CDR2 SASEGT come from the germline V gene. CDR3 protein: CAVKRLAGVTDTQYF. The CDR3 nucleotides read TGTGCCGTAAAAAGACTAGCGGGAGTGACAGATACGCAGTATTTT.

The chain joins TRBV28 to TRBJ1-2, with D possibly being TRBD1 (5 bases). The CDR3 totals 13 residues. Germline V lookup: CDR1 MDHEN, CDR2 SYDVKM. V was cut by 6 bases and J by 3 bases, with 11 bases left in between. This chain's CDR3 is CASSPPGDYGYTF. The DNA of the CDR3 is TGTGCCAGCAGCCCCCCGGGGGACTATGGCTACACCTTC.

This clone was counted a few times. The genes are TRBV7-8 and TRBJ2-7, with 10 positions matching TRBD2. The CDR3 length is 14 residues. Germline V gene lookup returns CDR1 SGHVS and CDR2 FQNEAQ. Germline trimming cut 6 bases from V and 5 bases from J; bases unmatched to any gene: 7. The CDR3, as DNA: TGTGCCAGCAGACCCGGACTAGCGGCGAACGAGCAGTACTTC. Protein product: CASRPGLAANEQYF.

This clone is a singleton in its sample. The chain links TRBV5-1 to TRBJ1-1; no clear D gene. Trimming took off 0 bases at V and 0 bases at J, with 9 bases between the two ends. The CDR3 runs 15 residues. Germline-derived CDR1 and CDR2 are SGHRS and YFSETQ. The CDR3 is CASSLGGGLNTEAFF. The CDR3 region has the DNA TGCGCCAGCAGCTTGGGAGGCGGTTTGAACACTGAAGCTTTCTTT. Drawing the rest from reference TRBV5-1 and TRBJ1-1, the complete variable domain is KAGVTQTPRYLIKTRGQQVTLSCSPISGHRSVSWYQQTPGQGLQFLFEYFSETQRNKGNFPGRFSGRQFSNSRSEMNVSTLELGDSALYLCASSLGGGLNTEAFFGQGTRLTVV.

The V gene is TRBV5-1, the J gene TRBJ2-1, with 8 bases fitting TRBD2. V shed 2 bases and J 10 bases; nucleotides not matched to a gene: 14. The germline V gene encodes CDR1 SGHRS and CDR2 YFSETQ. The CDR3 loop spans 16 amino acids. The CDR3 region has the DNA TGCGCCAGCAGCTTCATCCCCCAAGGTAGCGGGGTGGAGCAGTTCTTC. It codes for CASSFIPQGSGVEQFF.

This chain joins TRBV15 and TRBJ2-4; a weak D match, TRBD2 (7 bases). In germline, CDR1 is LNHNV, CDR2 YYDKDF (reference sequence). This CDR3 is built from 16 residues. V dropped 5 bases and J dropped 8 bases, with 22 bases sitting between them. CDR3 amino acids: CATSVSPLAEGDIQYF. As DNA, the CDR3 is TGTGCCACCAGCGTTTCCCCTCTAGCGGAGGGGGACATTCAGTACTTC.

This clone was seen a handful of times. This chain joins TRBV6-1 and TRBJ1-2; unclear D gene. Germline V gene sequence: CDR1 MNHNS, CDR2 SASEGT. The CDR3 covers 13 residues. V lost 2 bases, J lost 3 bases, and 7 bases lay in between. As DNA, the CDR3 is TGTGCCAGCAGTGAATCTAGACACTATGGCTACACCTTC. Translated: CASSESRHYGYTF.

This rearrangement joins TRBV2 to TRBJ2-1; D not resolved. This CDR3 region has 15 residues. Germline CDR1 SNHLY, CDR2 FYNNEI. V dropped 6 bases and J dropped 5 bases, with 17 bases sitting between them. The CDR3 region is CASRKGGRENNEQFF. The CDR3 nucleotides read TGTGCCAGCAGGAAAGGTGGCAGAGAAAACAATGAGCAGTTCTTC.

The chain uses TRBV4-3 and TRBJ2-1; D is ambiguous. CDR3 length: 16 amino acids. Deletions cut 4 bases from V and 0 bases from J, with 13 bases between. Germline-derived CDR1 and CDR2 are LGHNA and YSLEER. The CDR3 region is CASSPTRTSSYNEQFF. The CDR3 bases are TGCGCCAGCAGCCCCACGAGGACGAGCTCCTACAATGAGCAGTTCTTC.

This chain links TRBV27 with TRBJ1-2, with D perhaps TRBD1 (6 bases). CDR3 length: 14 amino acids. Germline CDR1 MNHEY, CDR2 SMNVEV (reference sequence). V was cut by 5 bases and J by 4 bases, with 14 bases left in between. In nucleotides, the CDR3 is TGTGCCAGCAGTCCATCTGGGGGGCCCTATGGCTACACCTTC. Translation: CASSPSGGPYGYTF.

For the CDR3, the DNA is TGTGCCTGGAGAGACTACACTGAAGCTTTCTTT. Protein sequence: CAWRDYTEAFF. The V gene is TRBV30, the J gene TRBJ1-1; D unresolved. The germline CDR1 and CDR2 sequences are GTSNPN and SVGIG (reference sequence). Trimming cost V 3 bases and J 3 bases, with 5 bases left between them. This CDR3 spans 11 amino acids.

The chain employs TRBV11-3 and TRBJ2-3; D might be TRBD1 (5 bases). The ends were cut back, 5 bases at V and 1 base at J, with 13 bases in the middle. The V gene's germline CDR1 is SGHNT and CDR2 YENEEA. This CDR3 spans 15 amino acids. DNA of the CDR3: TGTGCCAGCAGCCAAGGGGCCATCCGCACAGATACGCAGTATTTT. Translating gives CASSQGAIRTDTQYF. The complete variable domain, with remaining parts taken from reference TRBV11-3 and TRBJ2-3, reads EAGVVQSPRYKIIEKKQPVAFWCNPISGHNTLYWYLQNLGQGPELLIRYENEEAVDDSQLPKDRFSAERLKGVDSTLKIQPAELGDSAVYLCASSQGAIRTDTQYFGPGTRLTVL.

This clone was detected only a few times. The chain combines TRBV7-2 with TRBJ1-1; D not certain. CDR1 is SGHTA, CDR2 FQGNSA, per germline. V dropped 3 bases and J dropped 4 bases, with 9 bases sitting between them. The CDR3 spans 13 residues. The CDR3 here is CASSFSGSTEAFF. CDR3 in DNA: TGTGCCAGCAGCTTTTCGGGATCCACTGAAGCTTTCTTT.

This clone was recorded a few times. The rearrangement uses TRBV6-1 and TRBJ1-1, with D hard to call. Germline V lookup: CDR1 MNHNS, CDR2 SASEGT. V lost 1 base and J 5 bases, leaving 11 bases between the germline ends. This CDR3 contains 14 residues. DNA for the CDR3: TGTGCCAGCAGTGAAGATCCCGCGGAGACTGAAGCTTTCTTT. Protein: CASSEDPAETEAFF.

This sequence joins TRBV7-9 and TRBJ1-2; D might be TRBD1 (6 bases). CDR1 SEHNR and CDR2 FQNEAQ come from the germline V gene (reference sequence). The CDR3 has 15 amino acids. The V end was cut by 0 bases, the J end by 4 bases, with 12 bases between. CDR3 sequence reads: CASSLAGGTSYGYTF. Here the CDR3 DNA reads TGTGCCAGCAGCTTAGCGGGGGGCACTAGCTATGGCTACACCTTC.

This chain connects TRBV4-1 to TRBJ2-6; 7 positions match TRBD2. CDR3 length: 19 amino acids. Germline V gene data show CDR1 as MGHRA and CDR2 as YSYEKL. Trimming removed 4 bases from V and 0 bases from J; junction bases left unmatched: 12. The chain's CDR3 is CASSRNHRTSSSGANVLTF. The CDR3 nucleotides are TGCGCCAGCAGCCGAAATCATAGGACTAGTAGCTCTGGGGCCAACGTCCTGACTTTC.

This clone appeared a few times. The chain links TRBV7-9 to TRBJ2-2, with D unresolved. Trimming shortened V by 2 bases and J by 3 bases, and 4 bases separated the two germline ends. The V gene's germline CDR1 is SEHNR and CDR2 FQNEAQ (reference sequence). CDR3 length: 13 amino acids. The CDR3 DNA sequence: TGTGCCAGCAGCTTAAGGTACACCGGGGAGCTGTTTTTT. Its translation: CASSLRYTGELFF. Looking up the rest from reference TRBV7-9 and TRBJ2-2 gives the full variable domain: DTGVSQNPRHKITKRGQNVTFRCDPISEHNRLYWYRQTLGQGPEFLTYFQNEAQLEKSRLLSDRFSAERPKGSFSTLEIQRTEQGDSAMYLCASSLRYTGELFFGEGSRLTVL.

The J gene is TRBJ2-1, the V gene TRBV7-2, with 7 bases identical to TRBD2. This CDR3 region has 15 residues. Germline values: CDR1 SGHTA, CDR2 FQGNSA. After removal of 3 bases from V and 5 bases from J, the junction contained 7 bases not matched to a gene. For the CDR3, the DNA is TGTGCCAGCAGCTTCGGGACTACATACAACAATGAGCAGTTCTTC. Its protein product is CASSFGTTYNNEQFF.

The chain joins TRBV9 to TRBJ1-2; a possible D gene is TRBD1 (5 bases). Germline V gene lookup returns CDR1 SGDLS and CDR2 YYNGEE. The CDR3 loop spans 14 amino acids. V gave up 0 bases and J gave up 4 bases, with 10 bases separating them. The CDR3 spells CASSVAGLGYGYTF. The DNA of the CDR3 is TGTGCCAGCAGCGTAGCGGGACTGGGCTATGGCTACACCTTC.

V gene TRBV6-6 combines with J gene TRBJ2-1; TRBD1 or TRBD2 may be the D gene (6 bases each). With 2 bases removed from V and 2 bases from J, the gap between germline ends came to 10 bases. The CDR3 covers 15 residues. Germline CDR1 MNHNY, CDR2 SVGAGI (reference sequence). In nucleotides, the CDR3 is TGTGCCAGCAGTTACCCGGGGGCCACCTACAATGAGCAGTTCTTC. Translation gives CASSYPGATYNEQFF.

The chain combines TRBV7-8 with TRBJ2-7; a possible D gene is TRBD1 (6 bases). Per the germline V gene, CDR1 is SGHVS and CDR2 is FQNEAQ. V was cut by 0 bases and J by 6 bases, with 6 bases left in between. There are 12 residues in the CDR3. CDR3 in amino acids: CASSLAQGEQYF. DNA for the CDR3: TGTGCCAGCAGCTTAGCACAGGGCGAGCAGTACTTC.

The CDR3 region is CASAIRDGAEAFF. As DNA, the CDR3 is TGTGCCAGCGCTATCAGGGATGGGGCTGAAGCTTTCTTT. The chain combines TRBV7-7 with TRBJ1-1; tentative D call: TRBD1 (5 bases). The V and J ends lost 8 bases and 6 bases respectively, with 16 bases between them. The CDR3 length is 13 residues. Germline CDR1 and CDR2: SSHAT and FNYEAQ (reference sequence). The full variable domain, with the rest looked up from reference TRBV7-7 and TRBJ1-1, is GAGVSQSPRYKVTKRGQDVTLRCDPISSHATLYWYQQALGQGPEFLTYFNYEAQPDKSGLPSDRFSAERPEGSISTLTIQRTEQRDSAMYRCASAIRDGAEAFFGQGTRLTVV.

The gene calls are TRBV7-6 and TRBJ2-2; D is perhaps TRBD1 or TRBD2 (7 bases each). V lost 6 bases and J lost 4, with 18 bases in between. Germline-derived CDR1 and CDR2 are SGHVS and FNYEAQ. The CDR3 runs to 16 residues. CDR3: CASSYLTGRGTGELFF. Written as DNA, the CDR3 is TGTGCCAGCAGTTACCTGACAGGGAGGGGCACCGGGGAGCTGTTTTTT.